This T cell receptor beta chain was found in a study of blood T cell repertoires in COVID-19. Across the study: COVID-19 samples collected from the United States, Italy and Spain covered acute and convalescent phases. PBMCs, B-cell-depleted T cells, or T cells provided the cDNA or gDNA that made up the material.

Profiling relied on immunoSEQ multiplex PCR, and the TCRdb table lists in-frame clones only, not all of them. The sample holds over 130,000 clones, about four fifths seen once. The Seattle site enrolled patients during active infection and followed them longitudinally. Germline values: CDR1 MDHEN, CDR2 SYDVKM. Trimming shortened V by 7 bases and J by 4 bases, and 15 bases separated the two germline ends. The CDR3 is 14 amino acids. Sample: peripheral blood. The clonotype was recovered from a man aged 25-40 years with COVID-19, enrolled during active disease. The chain recombines TRBV28 with TRBJ2-3, with TRBD2 as a possible D gene (5 bases). The DNA of the CDR3 is TGTGCCAGCACCCGAAGCGGTTTTCCAGATACGCAGTATTTT. Its protein is CASTRSGFPDTQYF.